These 28 T cell receptor beta chains share one sample of origin, sequenced in a study of blood T cell repertoires in COVID-19. Libraries were prepared by immunoSEQ multiplex PCR; TCRdb keeps only in-frame clonotypes and omits some of them. Among 250,000 to 350,000 clones listed, around 81% were seen once. Sequences were obtained from peripheral blood. The source of these receptors is a woman in her forties or fifties with active or convalescent COVID-19.

This clone was seen only a few times. CDR3 loop: CATLGQGNSPLHF. Here the CDR3 DNA reads TGTGCCACCCTGGGACAGGGTAATTCACCCCTCCACTTT. The J gene is TRBJ1-6, the V gene TRBV28, with 9 bases lining up with TRBD1. J lost 6 bases, V lost 10 bases, and 4 bases had no gene match. The germline gives CDR1 MDHEN, CDR2 SYDVKM. There are 13 residues in the CDR3.

This chain connects TRBV29-1 to TRBJ2-7, with 9 bases lining up with TRBD1. With 4 bases clipped from V and 4 bases from J, the junction kept 8 bases outside the gene matches. This CDR3 is built from 14 residues. In germline, CDR1 is SQVTM, CDR2 ANQGSEA. The CDR3 nucleotides read TGCAGCGTTGGCGGGGACAGGGCTCAGTACGAGCAGTACTTC. The encoded protein is CSVGGDRAQYEQYF.

The chain joins TRBV11-2 to TRBJ1-6; D is perhaps TRBD1 (6 bases). Trimming left V 5 bases short and J 7 bases short, with 18 bases between. Germline V gene data show CDR1 as SGHAT and CDR2 as FQNNGV. CDR3 length: 16 amino acids. For the CDR3, the DNA is TGTGCCAGCAGCCTTCGACAGGCCCCGAGGAATTCACCCCTCCACTTT. It is translated as CASSLRQAPRNSPLHF. The whole variable domain, filled in from reference TRBV11-2 and TRBJ1-6, reads EAGVAQSPRYKIIEKRQSVAFWCNPISGHATLYWYQQILGQGPKLLIQFQNNGVVDDSQLPKDRFSAERLKGVDSTLKIQPAKLEDSAVYLCASSLRQAPRNSPLHFGNGTRLTVT.

The V and J genes are TRBV7-9 and TRBJ2-7; TRBD2 is a possible D gene (5 bases). Trimming took 2 bases from V and 2 from J, leaving 10 bases between them. This CDR3 is 14 amino acids long. Germline assignment: CDR1 SEHNR and CDR2 FQNEAQ (reference sequence). The CDR3 here is CASSLRSATYEQYF. DNA of the CDR3: TGTGCCAGCAGCTTACGTAGCGCGACCTACGAGCAGTACTTC. The full variable domain, with the rest looked up from reference TRBV7-9 and TRBJ2-7, is DTGVSQNPRHKITKRGQNVTFRCDPISEHNRLYWYRQTLGQGPEFLTYFQNEAQLEKSRLLSDRFSAERPKGSFSTLEIQRTEQGDSAMYLCASSLRSATYEQYFGPGTRLTVT.

The rearrangement links TRBV10-3 to TRBJ2-7; no clear D gene. This CDR3 is 14 amino acids long. CDR1 and CDR2 (germline): ENHRY, SYGVKD. Trimming took 0 bases from V and 1 from J, leaving 7 bases between them. CDR3 sequence reads: CAISESTKSYEQYF. Here the CDR3 DNA reads TGTGCCATCAGTGAGTCGACAAAATCCTACGAGCAGTACTTC.

This rearrangement joins TRBV29-1 to TRBJ2-7; 9 positions agree with TRBD1. CDR3 length: 15 residues. CDR1 is SQVTM, CDR2 ANQGSEA, per germline. V gave up 6 bases and J gave up 0 bases; unmatched junction bases: 9. The CDR3 loop reads CSVRGWTGDSYEQYF. In DNA, the CDR3 is TGCAGCGTCAGGGGATGGACAGGGGACTCCTACGAGCAGTACTTC.

The rearrangement uses TRBV28 and TRBJ1-4; the D is unclear. This CDR3 contains 14 residues. The V and J ends lost 6 bases and 5 bases respectively, with 13 bases between them. Germline V gives CDR1 MDHEN, CDR2 SYDVKM. This CDR3 reads CASSPRSINEKLFF. The CDR3 bases are TGTGCCAGCAGCCCTCGGAGCATCAATGAAAAACTGTTTTTT.

This clone appeared a few times. The CDR3 is CATRGRGQIDTQYF. The CDR3 DNA sequence: TGTGCCACAAGGGGCAGGGGGCAAATAGATACGCAGTATTTT. The rearrangement uses TRBV10-3 and TRBJ2-3; 8 nucleotides agree with TRBD1. Germline V lookup: CDR1 ENHRY, CDR2 SYGVKD. This CDR3 has 14 amino acids. The J segment lost 5 bases and the V segment lost 10 bases, leaving 11 bases of the junction unmatched.

The CDR3 region is CASRDRSGELFF. The DNA of the CDR3 is TGTGCCAGCCGGGACAGATCCGGGGAGCTGTTTTTT. This chain uses TRBV12-3 or TRBV12-4 with TRBJ2-2; 7 bases match TRBD1. The CDR3 runs to 12 residues. The V gene end was trimmed by 8 bases and the J gene end by 6 bases; junction bases not matched to a gene: 3.

There are a few counts of this clone. The same CDR3 also results from other DNA sequences found in this sample. The chain couples TRBV5-1 to TRBJ1-2; 7 nucleotides match TRBD1. The CDR3 has 14 residues. The germline V gene has CDR1 SGHRS and CDR2 YFSETQ. Trimming removed 0 bases from V and 5 bases from J; junction bases left unmatched: 4. CDR3 protein: CASSLAGTAYGYTF. The CDR3 DNA reads TGCGCCAGCAGCTTGGCCGGGACAGCGTATGGCTACACCTTC.

The rearrangement uses TRBV7-2 and TRBJ1-2; D might be TRBD1 (5 bases). This CDR3 contains 14 residues. The ends were cut back, 5 bases at V and 4 bases at J, with 14 bases in the middle. In germline, CDR1 is SGHTA, CDR2 FQGNSA. CDR3 residues: CASSTATAFYGYTF. The CDR3 DNA reads as TGTGCCAGCAGCACCGCGACAGCCTTCTATGGCTACACCTTC.

The chain joins TRBV19 to TRBJ1-2; perhaps TRBD1 as D (5 bases). The germline V and J ends were trimmed by 8 bases and 8 bases, with 12 bases remaining between them. CDR3 length: 11 residues. Germline V gene lookup returns CDR1 LNHDA and CDR2 SQIVND (reference sequence). The CDR3 bases are TGTGCCAGTTTTCACAGACAGGGCTACACCTTC. This encodes CASFHRQGYTF.

In regard to this clone: This same CDR3 is encoded by further DNA sequences in the sample. This chain joins TRBV5-1 and TRBJ2-5; 10 bases line up with TRBD1. There are 15 residues in the CDR3. CDR1 and CDR2 from the germline V gene are SGHRS and YFSETQ. V shed 1 base, J shed 1 base, and the junction held 1 base outside the gene matches. The CDR3 DNA reads as TGCGCCAGCAGCTTGAGGGACAGGGGCCAAGAGACCCAGTACTTC. Its protein is CASSLRDRGQETQYF.

This chain uses TRBV3-1 (or the pseudogene TRBV3-2) with TRBJ2-4, with TRBD1 as a possible D gene (6 bases). The V and J ends lost 2 bases and 3 bases respectively, with 8 bases between them. This CDR3 is 14 amino acids long. Germline-derived CDR1 and CDR2 are LGHDT and YNNKEL (reference sequence). The CDR3 coding sequence is TGTGCCAGCAGCCAACTAGGGGGCAAAAACATTCAGTACTTC. Its translation is CASSQLGGKNIQYF.

In this sample, this clone turned up a few times. The genes are TRBV5-1 and TRBJ1-3; 7 bases align to TRBD1. Germline V gives CDR1 SGHRS, CDR2 YFSETQ. The CDR3 is made up of 16 amino acids. V lost 0 bases to trimming and J lost 0 bases; unmatched junction nucleotides: 3. DNA of the CDR3: TGCGCCAGCAGCTTGGATGGGACAGCCTCTGGAAACACCATATATTTT. It specifies CASSLDGTASGNTIYF.

The V call is TRBV5-4, the J call TRBJ2-3, with D perhaps TRBD2 (7 bases). Germline V gene lookup returns CDR1 SGHNT and CDR2 YYREEE (reference sequence). The CDR3 runs to 15 residues. V lost 4 bases and J 14 bases, leaving 26 bases between the germline ends. The CDR3 nucleotides read TGTGCCAGCAGCACCGACACAGGGACCAGGACTAGTATGTATTTT. Translated, it gives CASSTDTGTRTSMYF.

The chain has TRBV3-1 (or the pseudogene TRBV3-2) and TRBJ2-2, with TRBD1 identical over 7 bases. The CDR3 has 16 residues. Trimming at V came to 5 bases and at J to 2 bases, leaving 8 bases not matched to a gene. CDR1 and CDR2 (germline): LGHDT, YNNKEL (reference sequence). The CDR3 DNA is TGTGCCAGCAGCACCCCCAGACAGGGCAACACCGGGGAGCTGTTTTTT. This sequence encodes CASSTPRQGNTGELFF.

This chain links TRBV28 with TRBJ2-3, with 7 bases fitting TRBD2. The germline V gene has CDR1 MDHEN and CDR2 SYDVKM. V was clipped by 6 bases and J by 0 bases; unmatched bases: 6. This CDR3 contains 15 residues. The CDR3 DNA sequence: TGTGCCAGCAGCGTCAGCGGGACTAGCACAGATACGCAGTATTTT. Translated: CASSVSGTSTDTQYF.

The genes are TRBV3-1 (or the pseudogene TRBV3-2) and TRBJ2-6, with a possible D match to TRBD1 (5 bases). V was clipped by 0 bases and J by 0 bases, with 15 bases between them. There are 19 residues in the CDR3. Germline values: CDR1 LGHDT, CDR2 YNNKEL (reference sequence). The CDR3 DNA reads as TGTGCCAGCAGCCAAGATAGGGTCAGGGCAACCTCTGGGGCCAACGTCCTGACTTTC. It codes for CASSQDRVRATSGANVLTF.

The chain uses TRBV29-1 and TRBJ1-1; TRBD1 matches 7 bases. J gave up 5 bases and V 6 bases, and 0 bases lay outside the gene matches. The CDR3 loop spans 10 amino acids. In germline, CDR1 is SQVTM, CDR2 ANQGSEA. The CDR3 reads CSVTGTEAFF. In nucleotides, the CDR3 is TGCAGCGTGACAGGGACTGAAGCTTTCTTT.

This chain uses TRBV21-1 with TRBJ2-6; the D segment call TRBD1 is taken from the table without a DNA check. TRBV21-1 is a pseudogene. This CDR3 comprises 20 residues. The CDR3 DNA follows: TGTGCCAGCACCAAAACTCACCTGGACAGGCGCAACTCTGGGGCCAACGTCCTGACTTTC. Protein product: CASTKTHLDRRNSGANVLTF.

The chain recombines TRBV6-6 with TRBJ1-1; weak D call: TRBD1 (6 bases). The CDR3 length is 14 residues. The germline V and J ends were trimmed by 6 bases and 1 base, with 12 bases remaining between them. In germline, CDR1 is MNHNY, CDR2 SVGAGI (reference sequence). CDR3 nucleotide sequence: TGTGCCAGCAGCTACAACAGGGCGAACACTGAAGCTTTCTTT. This codes for CASSYNRANTEAFF.

As to this clone: The sample contains more than one DNA sequence encoding this CDR3. The V gene is TRBV5-1, the J gene TRBJ2-2; 7 nucleotides agree with TRBD2. Germline CDR1 reads SGHRS; CDR2 reads YFSETQ. Germline trimming cut 1 base from V and 1 base from J; bases unmatched to any gene: 4. CDR3 size: 16 residues. CDR3 amino acids: CASSLLASGNTGELFF. CDR3 nucleotides: TGCGCCAGCAGCTTGTTGGCTAGCGGGAACACCGGGGAGCTGTTTTTT. The whole variable domain, filled in from reference TRBV5-1 and TRBJ2-2, reads KAGVTQTPRYLIKTRGQQVTLSCSPISGHRSVSWYQQTPGQGLQFLFEYFSETQRNKGNFPGRFSGRQFSNSRSEMNVSTLELGDSALYLCASSLLASGNTGELFFGEGSRLTVL.

The chain joins TRBV3-1 (or the pseudogene TRBV3-2) to TRBJ1-1, with TRBD1 matching over 7 bases. The CDR3 runs to 13 residues. Germline CDR1 and CDR2: LGHDT and YNNKEL (reference sequence). V trimming: 10 bases; J trimming: 4 bases; junction bases outside the gene matches: 9. The CDR3 loop reads CATRQGWGTEAFF. DNA of the CDR3: TGTGCCACCCGACAGGGCTGGGGCACTGAAGCTTTCTTT.

The genes are TRBV7-9 and TRBJ2-5, with a tentative D call TRBD2 (5 bases). The germline gives CDR1 SEHNR, CDR2 FQNEAQ (reference sequence). Trimming stripped 0 bases from V and 2 bases from J, with 10 bases between. The CDR3 extends over 15 amino acids. CDR3: CASSLALPGQETQYF. The CDR3 nucleotides are TGTGCCAGCAGCTTAGCGCTCCCGGGGCAAGAGACCCAGTACTTC. The full variable domain, with the rest looked up from reference TRBV7-9 and TRBJ2-5, is DTGVSQNPRHKITKRGQNVTFRCDPISEHNRLYWYRQTLGQGPEFLTYFQNEAQLEKSRLLSDRFSAERPKGSFSTLEIQRTEQGDSAMYLCASSLALPGQETQYFGPGTRLLVL.

The rearrangement uses TRBV9 and TRBJ2-3; 12 nucleotides agree with TRBD2. The germline CDR1 and CDR2 sequences are SGDLS and YYNGEE. CDR3 length: 15 amino acids. The trim removed 5 bases at V and 4 bases at J, leaving 5 bases unmatched. CDR3 in amino acids: CASSLAGGQSDTQYF. In DNA form, the CDR3 reads TGTGCCAGCAGTCTAGCGGGAGGGCAATCAGATACGCAGTATTTT.

V and J are TRBV10-1 and TRBJ2-2, with TRBD1 identical over 7 bases. Germline values: CDR1 WNHNN, CDR2 SYGVQD (reference sequence). Trimming at V came to 3 bases and at J to 5 bases, leaving 6 bases not matched to a gene. The length of the CDR3 is 15 residues. The CDR3 region is CASSDSTGWTGELFF. The CDR3 DNA is TGCGCCAGCAGTGATTCGACAGGGTGGACCGGGGAGCTGTTTTTT.

The rearrangement links TRBV21-1 to TRBJ2-7; the DNA was not used to check the table's D call, TRBD1. TRBV21-1 is marked as a pseudogene. The CDR3 length is 16 residues. The chain's CDR3 is CASSTRRDRGRSEQYF. DNA for the CDR3: TGTGCCAGCAGCACCCGCCGGGACAGGGGGCGATCCGAGCAGTACTTC.